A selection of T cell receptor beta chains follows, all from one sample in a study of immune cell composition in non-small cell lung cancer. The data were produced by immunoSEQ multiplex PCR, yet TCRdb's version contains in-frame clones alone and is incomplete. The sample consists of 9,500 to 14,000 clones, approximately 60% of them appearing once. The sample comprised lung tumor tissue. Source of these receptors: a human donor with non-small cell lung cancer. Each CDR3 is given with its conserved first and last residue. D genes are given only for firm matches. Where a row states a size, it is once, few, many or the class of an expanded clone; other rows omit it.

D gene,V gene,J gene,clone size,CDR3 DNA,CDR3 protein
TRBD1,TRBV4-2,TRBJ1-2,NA,TGTGCCAGCAGCCTAGAAACAGGGGGCGCTAGGTATGGCTACACCTTC,CASSLETGGARYGYTF
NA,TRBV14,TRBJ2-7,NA,TGTGCCAGCAGCCAACCAGGGGAGTTCCCCTACGAGCAGTACTTC,CASSQPGEFPYEQYF
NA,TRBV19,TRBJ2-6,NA,TGTGCCAGTACCCTTTCTGGGGCCAACGTCCTGACTTTC,CASTLSGANVLTF
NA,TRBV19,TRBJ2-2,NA,TGTGCCAGTAGGGGACTTGTGAACACCGGGGAGCTGTTTTTT,CASRGLVNTGELFF
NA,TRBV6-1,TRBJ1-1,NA,TGTGCCAGCAGTGAAGCTGGCAGATACACTGAAGCTTTCTTT,CASSEAGRYTEAFF
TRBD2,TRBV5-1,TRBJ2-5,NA,TGCGCCAGCAGCGGAACCGGGACTAGTGTCCCAGAGACCCAGTACTTC,CASSGTGTSVPETQYF
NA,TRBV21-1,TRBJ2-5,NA,TGTGCCAGCATCGGAGGGGGCGCGTCGGAGACCCAGTACTTC,CASIGGGASETQYF
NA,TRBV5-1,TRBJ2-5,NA,TGCGCCAGCAGCTTGGCCGAAGAGACCCAGTACTTC,CASSLAEETQYF
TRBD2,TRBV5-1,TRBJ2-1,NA,TGCGCCAGCAGCTTGACAGCGGGAGGAGGGAATGAGCAGTTCTTC,CASSLTAGGGNEQFF
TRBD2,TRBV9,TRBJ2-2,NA,TGTGCCAGCAGCCTAGGACTAGCGGGAGTACCTGCTAACGGGGAGCTGTTTTTT,CASSLGLAGVPANGELFF
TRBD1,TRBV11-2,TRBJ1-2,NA,TGTGCCAGCAGCCCACGGACAGGGGGCATCGGAAACTATGGCTACACCTTC,CASSPRTGGIGNYGYTF
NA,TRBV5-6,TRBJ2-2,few,TGTGCCAGCAGCTTGCCTCTAGCGTTGGCCGGGGAGCTGTTTTTT,CASSLPLALAGELFF
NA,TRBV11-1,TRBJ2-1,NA,TGTGCCAGCAGCGACTTAGCCGGGTCCGCCTACAATGAGCAGTTCTTC,CASSDLAGSAYNEQFF